This T cell receptor (beta chain) comes out of a study of shared clonotypes between healthy human individuals. Study-wide background: Researchers drew samples from two women and three men aged 18 to 49.

On ten immunoSEQ deep assay plates, unsorted PBMC DNA was sequenced. Only in-frame clones appear in the TCRdb table, and some are missing; sequencing was by immunoSEQ multiplex PCR. The sample lists approximately 510,000 clones; 79% were seen once. There are 14 residues in the CDR3. The germline gives CDR1 SGHKS, CDR2 YYEKEE (reference sequence). V was clipped by 1 base and J by 0 bases, with 5 bases between them. Caucasian adults living in Nashville, Tennessee, provided all samples. Genomic DNA for unsorted samples, which was extracted with the QIAamp DNA Blood Mini kit, came from 85 million to 90 million PBMCs.

The chain combines TRBV5-5 with TRBJ1-5; D unclear. Specimen: PBMCs. This receptor was identified in a middle-aged woman in good health. Some clones in this sample may be carry-over from other donors' samples. The CDR3: CASSLRYSNQPQHF. The CDR3, as DNA: TGTGCCAGCAGCTTGCGGTATAGCAATCAGCCCCAGCATTTT. The whole variable domain, remainder taken from reference TRBV5-5 and TRBJ1-5, is DAGVTQSPTHLIKTRGQQVTLRCSPISGHKSVSWYQQVLGQGPQFIFQYYEKEERGRGNFPDRFSARQFPNYSSELNVNALLLGDSALYLCASSLRYSNQPQHFGDGTRLSIL.